This T cell receptor beta chain was identified in a study of blood T cell repertoires in COVID-19. Whole-study context: Sources were T cells, B-cell-depleted T cells, or PBMCs; the material itself was cDNA or gDNA.

Per the original methods: Amplifying reference gene primers gave estimates of nucleated cell counts. This table comes from immunoSEQ multiplex PCR, and its TCRdb copy is limited to in-frame clones, with some not included. V, J and clone size were drawn from that table, and D and trimming were deduced from the DNA. The sample consists of about 41,000 clones, approximately 90% of them appearing once. The clonotype originates from a man aged 55 to 70 with acute or convalescent COVID-19. Sequencing used peripheral blood.

The CDR3, as DNA: TGTGCCAGCAGCCTGGACTGGGAAGAGACCCAGTACTTC. Translated: CASSLDWEETQYF. The chain recombines TRBV6-5 with TRBJ2-5; weak D call: TRBD2 (5 bases). Trimming shortened V by 6 bases and J by 3 bases, and 11 bases separated the two germline ends. Germline V gene sequence: CDR1 MNHEY, CDR2 SVGAGI. The CDR3 is made up of 13 amino acids.